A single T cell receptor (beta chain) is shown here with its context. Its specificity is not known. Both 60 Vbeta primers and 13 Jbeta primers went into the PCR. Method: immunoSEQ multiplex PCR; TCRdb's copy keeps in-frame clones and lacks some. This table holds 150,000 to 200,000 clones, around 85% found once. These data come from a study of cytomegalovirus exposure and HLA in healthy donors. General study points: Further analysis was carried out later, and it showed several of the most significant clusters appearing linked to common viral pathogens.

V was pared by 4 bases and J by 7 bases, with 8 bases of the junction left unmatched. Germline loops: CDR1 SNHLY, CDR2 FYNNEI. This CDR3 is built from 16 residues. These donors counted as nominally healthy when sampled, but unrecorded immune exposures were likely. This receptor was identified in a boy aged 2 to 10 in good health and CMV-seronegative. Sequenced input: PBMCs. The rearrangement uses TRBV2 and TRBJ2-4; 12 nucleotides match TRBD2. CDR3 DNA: TGTGCCAGCAGTGCCCTAGCGGGAGGGGATTGGAACATTCAGTACTTC. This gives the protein CASSALAGGDWNIQYF.